This T cell receptor (beta chain) emerged from a study of T cell responses to AZD1222 COVID-19 vaccine. The assay was immunoSEQ multiplex PCR, and TCRdb's table has in-frame clones only and misses some. The data show roughly 100,000 clones, roughly 86% seen once. Study-level findings and limits: AZD1222 recipients seropositive at baseline numbered only six or seven. Unmutated variant regions reportedly attract nearly half of all spike-specific TCRs. Once two AZD1222 doses were given, Spike-specific TCR breadth and depth went up.

Comment on this clone: As yet, its antigen is unknown.

V dropped 1 base and J dropped 0 bases, with 7 bases sitting between them. The CDR3 is 15 residues long. Germline V lookup: CDR1 LNHDA, CDR2 SQIVND (reference sequence). The source of this sequence is an adult who received the MenACWY meningococcal vaccine as a control. The V and J genes are TRBV19 and TRBJ1-5, with no clear D. Sample: peripheral blood, taken 28 days after the second dose of the MenACWY control vaccine. The CDR3 region is CASSIGSYSNQPQHF. The CDR3 DNA follows: TGTGCCAGTAGTATAGGAAGTTATAGCAATCAGCCCCAGCATTTT.